The T cell receptor (beta chain) under discussion was sequenced for a study of blood T cell repertoires in COVID-19. Here immunoSEQ multiplex PCR was the method, and the copy in TCRdb shows in-frame clones only, minus some. The table lists around 59,000 clones, over 75% of them singletons. V was trimmed by 0 bases and J by 4 bases, leaving 15 bases between them. CDR3 length: 16 residues. From germline, CDR1 is LNHNV and CDR2 YYDKDF (reference sequence). Sequencing was carried out using peripheral blood. The chain recombines TRBV15 with TRBJ1-1, with a possible D match to TRBD1 (5 bases). This sequence was found in a man aged 55 to 70 with acute or convalescent COVID-19. The CDR3 here is CATSRDIGAGGTEAFF. CDR3 nucleotide sequence: TGTGCCACCAGCAGAGATATTGGTGCGGGGGGCACTGAAGCTTTCTTT.